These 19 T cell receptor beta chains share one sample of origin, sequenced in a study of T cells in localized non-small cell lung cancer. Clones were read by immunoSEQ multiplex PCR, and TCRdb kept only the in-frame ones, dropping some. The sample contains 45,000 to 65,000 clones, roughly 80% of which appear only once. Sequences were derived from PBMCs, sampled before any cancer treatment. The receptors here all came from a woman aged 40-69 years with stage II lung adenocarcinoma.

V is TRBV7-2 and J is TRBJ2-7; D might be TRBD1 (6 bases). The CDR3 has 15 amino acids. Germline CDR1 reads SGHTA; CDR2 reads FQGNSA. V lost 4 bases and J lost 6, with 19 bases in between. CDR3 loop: CASSYLDQGIGEQYF. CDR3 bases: TGTGCCAGCAGCTACTTAGACCAGGGGATCGGCGAGCAGTACTTC.

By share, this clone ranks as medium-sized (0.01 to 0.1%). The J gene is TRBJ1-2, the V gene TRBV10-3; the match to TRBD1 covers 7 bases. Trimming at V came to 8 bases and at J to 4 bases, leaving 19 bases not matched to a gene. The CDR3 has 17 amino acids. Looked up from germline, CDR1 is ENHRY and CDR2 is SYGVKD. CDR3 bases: TGTGCCATCCGTGGAGACAGGGTTATAGATTCGGGCTATGGCTACACCTTC. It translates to CAIRGDRVIDSGYGYTF.

As DNA, the CDR3 is TGTGCCAGCAGCTTGGGCTGGAACACTGAAGCTTTCTTT. Translating gives CASSLGWNTEAFF. This chain links TRBV5-5 with TRBJ1-1; no reliable D call. The germline V gene encodes CDR1 SGHKS and CDR2 YYEKEE (reference sequence). The CDR3 loop spans 13 amino acids. Trimming removed 0 bases at V and 1 base at J, with 4 bases between. The variable domain in full, with the rest retrieved from reference TRBV5-5 and TRBJ1-1, is DAGVTQSPTHLIKTRGQQVTLRCSPISGHKSVSWYQQVLGQGPQFIFQYYEKEERGRGNFPDRFSARQFPNYSSELNVNALLLGDSALYLCASSLGWNTEAFFGQGTRLTVV.

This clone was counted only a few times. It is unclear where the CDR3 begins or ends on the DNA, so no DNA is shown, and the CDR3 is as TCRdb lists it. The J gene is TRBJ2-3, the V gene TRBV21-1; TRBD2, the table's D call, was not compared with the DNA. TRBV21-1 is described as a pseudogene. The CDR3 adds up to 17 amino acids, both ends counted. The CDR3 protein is CASSNLVAGGSTDTQYF.

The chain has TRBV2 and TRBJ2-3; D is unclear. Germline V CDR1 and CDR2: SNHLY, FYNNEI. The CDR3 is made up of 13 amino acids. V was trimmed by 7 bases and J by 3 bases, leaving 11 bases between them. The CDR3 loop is CASKALETDTQYF. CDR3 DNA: TGTGCCAGCAAGGCATTAGAAACAGATACGCAGTATTTT.

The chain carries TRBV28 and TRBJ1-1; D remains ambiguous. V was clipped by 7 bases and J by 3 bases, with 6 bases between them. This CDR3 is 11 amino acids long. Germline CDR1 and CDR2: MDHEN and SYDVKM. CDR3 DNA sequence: TGTGCCAGCACGGGCCACACTGAAGCTTTCTTT. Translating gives CASTGHTEAFF.

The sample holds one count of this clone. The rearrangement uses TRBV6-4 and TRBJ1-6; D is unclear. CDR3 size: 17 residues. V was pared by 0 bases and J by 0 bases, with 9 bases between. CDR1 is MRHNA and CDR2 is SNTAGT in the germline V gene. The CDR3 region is CASSDSGGISYNSPLHF. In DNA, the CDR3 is TGTGCCAGCAGTGACTCGGGCGGGATCTCCTATAATTCACCCCTCCACTTT.

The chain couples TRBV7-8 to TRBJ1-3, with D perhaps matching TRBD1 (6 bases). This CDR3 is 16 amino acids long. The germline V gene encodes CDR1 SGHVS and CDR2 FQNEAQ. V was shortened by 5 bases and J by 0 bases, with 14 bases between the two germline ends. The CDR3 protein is CASSPGGRFSGNTIYF. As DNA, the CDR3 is TGTGCCAGCAGCCCTGGGGGCAGGTTCTCTGGAAACACCATATATTTT.

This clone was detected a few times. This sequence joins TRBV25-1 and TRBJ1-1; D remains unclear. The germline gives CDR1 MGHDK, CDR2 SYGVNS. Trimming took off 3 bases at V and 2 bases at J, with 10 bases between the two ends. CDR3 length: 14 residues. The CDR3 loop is CASSDSLPNTEAFF. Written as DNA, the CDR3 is TGTGCCAGCAGTGATAGTTTGCCTAACACTGAAGCTTTCTTT.

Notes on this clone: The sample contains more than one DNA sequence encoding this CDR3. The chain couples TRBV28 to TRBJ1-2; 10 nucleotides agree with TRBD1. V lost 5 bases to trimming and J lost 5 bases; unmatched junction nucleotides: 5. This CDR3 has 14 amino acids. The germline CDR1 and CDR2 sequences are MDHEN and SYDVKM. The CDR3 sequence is CASSPGTGVYGYTF. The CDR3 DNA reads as TGTGCCAGCAGTCCCGGGACAGGGGTTTATGGCTACACCTTC.

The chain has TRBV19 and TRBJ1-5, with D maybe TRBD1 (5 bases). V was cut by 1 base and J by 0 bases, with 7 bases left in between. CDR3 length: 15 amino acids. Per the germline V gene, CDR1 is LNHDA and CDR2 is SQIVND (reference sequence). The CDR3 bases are TGTGCCAGTAGTATAGCAGGGTATAGCAATCAGCCCCAGCATTTT. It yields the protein CASSIAGYSNQPQHF.

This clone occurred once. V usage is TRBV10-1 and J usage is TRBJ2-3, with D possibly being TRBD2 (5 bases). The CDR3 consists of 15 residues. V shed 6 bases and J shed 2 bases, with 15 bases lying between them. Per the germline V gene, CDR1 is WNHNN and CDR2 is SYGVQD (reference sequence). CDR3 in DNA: TGCGCCAGCAGACCCCAAGAGCGGCTCACAGATACGCAGTATTTT. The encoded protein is CASRPQERLTDTQYF.

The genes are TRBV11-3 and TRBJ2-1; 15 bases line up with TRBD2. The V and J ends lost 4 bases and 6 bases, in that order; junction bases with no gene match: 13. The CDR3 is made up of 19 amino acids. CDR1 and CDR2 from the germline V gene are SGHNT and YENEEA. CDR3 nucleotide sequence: TGTGCCAGCAGCTATTCCGGGACTAGCGGGGGGAAAAGGGGCAATGAGCAGTTCTTC. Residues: CASSYSGTSGGKRGNEQFF.

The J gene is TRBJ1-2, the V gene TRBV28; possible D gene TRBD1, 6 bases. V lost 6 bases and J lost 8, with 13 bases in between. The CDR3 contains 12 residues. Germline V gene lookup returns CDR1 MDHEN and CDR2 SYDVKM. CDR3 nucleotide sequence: TGTGCCAGCAGCTCGGGACATAGAGGCTACACCTTC. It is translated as CASSSGHRGYTF.

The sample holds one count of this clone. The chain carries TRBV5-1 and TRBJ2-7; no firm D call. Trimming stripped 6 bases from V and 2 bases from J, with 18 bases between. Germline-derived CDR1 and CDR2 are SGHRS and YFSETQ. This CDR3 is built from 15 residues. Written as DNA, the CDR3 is TGCGCCAGCACACCGCAGTCCGCATTCCCCTACGAGCAGTACTTC. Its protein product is CASTPQSAFPYEQYF.

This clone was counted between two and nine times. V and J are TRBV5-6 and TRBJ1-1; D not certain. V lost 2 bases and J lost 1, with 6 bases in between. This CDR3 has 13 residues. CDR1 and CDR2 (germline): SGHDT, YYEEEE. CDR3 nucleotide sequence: TGTGCCAGCAGCTTTAGGAGGAACACTGAAGCTTTCTTT. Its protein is CASSFRRNTEAFF.

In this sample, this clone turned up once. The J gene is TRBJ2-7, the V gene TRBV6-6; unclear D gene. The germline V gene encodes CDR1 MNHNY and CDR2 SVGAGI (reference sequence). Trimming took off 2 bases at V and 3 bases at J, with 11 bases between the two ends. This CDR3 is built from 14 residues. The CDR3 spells CASSYGGQNYEQYF. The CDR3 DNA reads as TGTGCCAGCAGTTACGGCGGCCAAAACTACGAGCAGTACTTC.

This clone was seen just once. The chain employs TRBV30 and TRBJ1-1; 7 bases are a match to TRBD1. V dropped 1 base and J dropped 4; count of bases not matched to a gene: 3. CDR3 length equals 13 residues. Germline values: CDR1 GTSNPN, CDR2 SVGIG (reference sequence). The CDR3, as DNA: TGTGCCTGGAGTGAATACAGGGGCACTGAAGCTTTCTTT. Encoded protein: CAWSEYRGTEAFF.

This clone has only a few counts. CDR3 sequence: CASSPDNTDTQYF. The CDR3 DNA reads TGTGCCAGCAGCCCGGACAACACAGATACGCAGTATTTT. The rearrangement uses TRBV5-4 and TRBJ2-3; possibly TRBD1 for D (5 bases). Trimming cost V 4 bases and J 2 bases, with 8 bases left between them. The CDR3 is 13 residues long. The germline V gene has CDR1 SGHNT and CDR2 YYREEE (reference sequence). Supplemented by reference TRBV5-4 and TRBJ2-3, the full variable domain reads ETGVTQSPTHLIKTRGQQVTLRCSSQSGHNTVSWYQQALGQGPQFIFQYYREEENGRGNFPPRFSGLQFPNYSSELNVNALELDDSALYLCASSPDNTDTQYFGPGTRLTVL.